This record concerns one T cell receptor beta chain sequence. The target antigen is unknown. This sample stems from a study of T cell repertoires in cytomegalovirus infection. Findings and caveats of the study: Dominating the ex vivo response were HLA-C-restricted CMV-specific TCR beta clonotypes.

TCRdb re-called the reads with MiXCR, one entry per CDR3 protein. The sample includes fewer than 300,000 distinct CDR3 sequences, roughly 23% of them seen just once. The sample consisted of PBMCs. This clonotype was obtained from a human donor in good health (CMV status not recorded). Some clones in this sample may be carry-over from other donors' samples.

The chain's CDR3 is CASRWASGMNTEAFF. The CDR3 nucleotides read TGTGCCAGCAGGTGGGCCAGTGGTATGAACACTGAAGCTTTCTTT. The chain has TRBV7-4 and TRBJ1-1, with D hard to call. Trimming took 6 bases from V and 0 from J, leaving 14 bases between them. There are 15 residues in the CDR3. Germline V gene data show CDR1 as SGHVT and CDR2 as SQSDAQ. Full variable domain (outside the CDR3, taken from reference TRBV7-4 and TRBJ1-1): GAGVSQSPRYKVAKRGRDVALRCDSISGHVTLYWYRQTLGQGSEVLTYSQSDAQRDKSGRPSGRFSAERPERSVSTLKIQRTEQGDSAVYLCASRWASGMNTEAFFGQGTRLTVV.